This TCR beta chain stems from a study of early T cells in non-severe SARS-CoV-2 infection. General study points: VDJdb matching, biased toward anti-spike CD8 responses, missed private and CD4 specificities.

The CDR3 has 15 residues. The V gene's germline CDR1 is SQVTM and CDR2 ANQGSEA. The trim removed 5 bases at V and 4 bases at J, leaving 12 bases unmatched. MiXCR was run by TCRdb on the 5' RACE reads, yielding one entry per CDR3 protein. The table lists tens of thousands of distinct CDR3 sequences, roughly 12% of them singletons, with around 4.9% in the top ten. Only a few counts were recorded for this clonotype. Its cognate antigen is unknown. Sequences were obtained from whole blood. The chain uses TRBV29-1 and TRBJ2-3, with 7 bases that match TRBD1. This TCR came from an adult who was a healthcare worker with PCR-confirmed SARS-CoV-2 infection or an uninfected control (not recorded which). The CDR3 nucleotides are TGCAGCGTTACACTCTTACAGGGGACGGCAGATACGCAGTATTTT. Its translation: CSVTLLQGTADTQYF.